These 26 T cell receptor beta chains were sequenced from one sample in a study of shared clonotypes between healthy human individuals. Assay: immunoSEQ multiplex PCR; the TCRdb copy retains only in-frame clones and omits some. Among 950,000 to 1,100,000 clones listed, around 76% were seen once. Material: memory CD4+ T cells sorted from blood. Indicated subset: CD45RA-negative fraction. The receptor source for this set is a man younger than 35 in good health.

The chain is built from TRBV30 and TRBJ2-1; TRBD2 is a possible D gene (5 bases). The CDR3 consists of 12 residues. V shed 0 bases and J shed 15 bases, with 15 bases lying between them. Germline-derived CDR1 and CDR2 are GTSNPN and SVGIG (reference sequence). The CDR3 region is CAWSVPPGNTFF. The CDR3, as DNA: TGTGCCTGGAGTGTTCCCCCCGGGAATACGTTCTTC.

The DNA for the CDR3 is TGTGCCAGCAGCGCAGGGGGCGCGAACACCGGGGAGCTGTTTTTT. This codes for CASSAGGANTGELFF. V gene TRBV9 combines with J gene TRBJ2-2; 8 bases fit TRBD1. There are 15 residues in the CDR3. V shed 3 bases, J shed 0 bases, and the junction held 1 base outside the gene matches. Per the germline V gene, CDR1 is SGDLS and CDR2 is YYNGEE.

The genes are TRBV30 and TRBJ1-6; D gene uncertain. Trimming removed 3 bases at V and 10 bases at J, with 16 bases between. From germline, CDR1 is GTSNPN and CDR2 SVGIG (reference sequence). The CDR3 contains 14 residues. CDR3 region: CAWRTLALGSPLHF. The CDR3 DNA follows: TGTGCCTGGAGGACTTTGGCGCTCGGGTCACCCCTCCACTTT.

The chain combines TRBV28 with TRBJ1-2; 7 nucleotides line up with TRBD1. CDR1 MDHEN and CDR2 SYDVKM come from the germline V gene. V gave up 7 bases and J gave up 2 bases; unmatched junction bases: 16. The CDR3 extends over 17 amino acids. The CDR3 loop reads CASTLGAGGGLNYGYTF. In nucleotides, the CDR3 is TGTGCCAGCACCCTTGGGGCAGGGGGAGGCCTAAACTATGGCTACACCTTC.

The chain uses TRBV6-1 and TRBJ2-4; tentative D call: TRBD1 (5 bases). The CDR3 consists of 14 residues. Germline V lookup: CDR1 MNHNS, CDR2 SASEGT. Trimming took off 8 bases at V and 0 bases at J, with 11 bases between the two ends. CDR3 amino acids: CASYTGRAKNIQYF. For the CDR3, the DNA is TGTGCCAGCTATACAGGCCGAGCCAAAAACATTCAGTACTTC.

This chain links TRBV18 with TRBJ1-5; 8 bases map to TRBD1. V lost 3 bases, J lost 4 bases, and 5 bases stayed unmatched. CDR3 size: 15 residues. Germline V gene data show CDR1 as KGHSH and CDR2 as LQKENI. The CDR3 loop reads CASSPDRAPNQPQHF. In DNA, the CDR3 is TGTGCCAGCTCACCGGACAGGGCGCCGAATCAGCCCCAGCATTTT.

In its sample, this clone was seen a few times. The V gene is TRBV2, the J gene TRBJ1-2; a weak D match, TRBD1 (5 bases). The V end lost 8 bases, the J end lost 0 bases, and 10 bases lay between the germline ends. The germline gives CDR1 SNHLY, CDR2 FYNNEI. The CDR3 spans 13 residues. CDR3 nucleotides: TGTGCCAGCGCTAGGGGTCCTAACTATGGCTACACCTTC. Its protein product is CASARGPNYGYTF. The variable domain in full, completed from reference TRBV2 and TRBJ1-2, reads EPEVTQTPSHQVTQMGQEVILRCVPISNHLYFYWYRQILGQKVEFLVSFYNNEISEKSEIFDDQFSVERPDGSNFTLKIRSTKLEDSAMYFCASARGPNYGYTFGSGTRLTVV.

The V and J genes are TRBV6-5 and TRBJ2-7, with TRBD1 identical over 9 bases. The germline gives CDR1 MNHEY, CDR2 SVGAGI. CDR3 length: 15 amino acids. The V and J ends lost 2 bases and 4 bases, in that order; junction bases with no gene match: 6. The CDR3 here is CASSYRQGGRYEQYF. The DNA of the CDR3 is TGTGCCAGCAGTTACCGACAGGGGGGTCGGTACGAGCAGTACTTC.

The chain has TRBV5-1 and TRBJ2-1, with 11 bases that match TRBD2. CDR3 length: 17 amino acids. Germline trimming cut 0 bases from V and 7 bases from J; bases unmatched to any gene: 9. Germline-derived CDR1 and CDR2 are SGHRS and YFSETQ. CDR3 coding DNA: TGCGCCAGCAGCTTGGACCCACTAGCGGGGGCAAAGAATGAGCAGTTCTTC. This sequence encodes CASSLDPLAGAKNEQFF. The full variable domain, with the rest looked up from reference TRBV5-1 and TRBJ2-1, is KAGVTQTPRYLIKTRGQQVTLSCSPISGHRSVSWYQQTPGQGLQFLFEYFSETQRNKGNFPGRFSGRQFSNSRSEMNVSTLELGDSALYLCASSLDPLAGAKNEQFFGPGTRLTVL.

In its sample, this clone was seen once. In nucleotides, the CDR3 is TGCGCCAGCAGGCCAGGGGGCTCAGATACGCAGTATTTT. It yields the protein CASRPGGSDTQYF. The genes are TRBV5-1 and TRBJ2-3; TRBD1 matches 8 bases. The CDR3 is made up of 13 amino acids. CDR1 is SGHRS, CDR2 YFSETQ, per germline. Unmatched junction bases numbered 3, after V lost 5 bases and J lost 4 bases.

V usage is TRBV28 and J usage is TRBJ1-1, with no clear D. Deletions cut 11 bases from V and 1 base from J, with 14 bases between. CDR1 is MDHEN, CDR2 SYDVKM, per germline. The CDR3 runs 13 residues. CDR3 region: CASSRVRNTEAFF. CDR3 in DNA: TGTGCCTCCAGTCGGGTGAGGAACACTGAAGCTTTCTTT.

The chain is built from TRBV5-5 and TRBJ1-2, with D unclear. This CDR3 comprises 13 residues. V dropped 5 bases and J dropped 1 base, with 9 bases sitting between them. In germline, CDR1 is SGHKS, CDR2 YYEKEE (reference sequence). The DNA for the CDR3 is TGTGCCAGCAGGGAAGACGGTAACTATGGCTACACCTTC. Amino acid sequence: CASREDGNYGYTF.

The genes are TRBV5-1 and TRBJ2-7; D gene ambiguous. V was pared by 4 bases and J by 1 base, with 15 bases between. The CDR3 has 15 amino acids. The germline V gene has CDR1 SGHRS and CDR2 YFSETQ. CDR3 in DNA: TGCGCCAGCAGCAGTGACCCTCCCTGGTCCTACGAGCAGTACTTC. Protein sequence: CASSSDPPWSYEQYF.

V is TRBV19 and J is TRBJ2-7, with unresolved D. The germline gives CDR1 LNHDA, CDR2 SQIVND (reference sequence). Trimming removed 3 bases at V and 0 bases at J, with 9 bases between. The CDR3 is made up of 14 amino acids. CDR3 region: CASSMASNSYEQYF. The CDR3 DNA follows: TGTGCCAGTAGTATGGCCAGCAACTCCTACGAGCAGTACTTC.

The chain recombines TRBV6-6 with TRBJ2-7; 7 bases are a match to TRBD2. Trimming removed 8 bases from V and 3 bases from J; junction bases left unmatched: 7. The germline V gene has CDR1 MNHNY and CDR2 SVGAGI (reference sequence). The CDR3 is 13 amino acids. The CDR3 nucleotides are TGTGCCAGCGGGGGGGAAGGGCTCTACGAGCAGTACTTC. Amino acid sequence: CASGGEGLYEQYF.

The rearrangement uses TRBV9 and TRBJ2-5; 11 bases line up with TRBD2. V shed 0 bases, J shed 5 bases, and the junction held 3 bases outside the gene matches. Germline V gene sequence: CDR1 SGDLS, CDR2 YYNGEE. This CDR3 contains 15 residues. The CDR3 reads CASSVVAGGPETQYF. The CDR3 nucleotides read TGTGCCAGCAGCGTAGTAGCGGGGGGGCCGGAGACCCAGTACTTC.

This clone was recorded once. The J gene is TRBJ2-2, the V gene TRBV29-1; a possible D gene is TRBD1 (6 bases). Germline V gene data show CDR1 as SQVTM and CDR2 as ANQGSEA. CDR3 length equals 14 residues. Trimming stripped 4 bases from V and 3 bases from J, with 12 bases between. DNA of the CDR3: TGCAGCGTTGGGGGGCAGGGGCACACCGGGGAGCTGTTTTTT. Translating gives CSVGGQGHTGELFF.

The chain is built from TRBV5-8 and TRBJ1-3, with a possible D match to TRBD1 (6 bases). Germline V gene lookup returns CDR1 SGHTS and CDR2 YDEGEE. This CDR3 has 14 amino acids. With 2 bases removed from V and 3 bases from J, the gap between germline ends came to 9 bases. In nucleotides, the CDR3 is TGTGCCAGCAGCTTCGGGGGGCATGGAAACACCATATATTTT. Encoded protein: CASSFGGHGNTIYF.

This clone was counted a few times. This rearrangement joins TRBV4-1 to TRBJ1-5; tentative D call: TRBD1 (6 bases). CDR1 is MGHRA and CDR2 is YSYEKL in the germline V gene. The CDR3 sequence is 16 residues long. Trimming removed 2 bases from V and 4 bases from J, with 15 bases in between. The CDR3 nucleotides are TGCGCCAGCAGCCAATACTCGGGACAAATAAATCAGCCCCAGCATTTT. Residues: CASSQYSGQINQPQHF.

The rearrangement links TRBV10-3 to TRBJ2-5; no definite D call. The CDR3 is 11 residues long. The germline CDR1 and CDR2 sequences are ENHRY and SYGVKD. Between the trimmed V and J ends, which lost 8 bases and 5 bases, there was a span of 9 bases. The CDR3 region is CAIREQETQYF. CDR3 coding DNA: TGTGCCATCCGAGAACAGGAGACCCAGTACTTC.

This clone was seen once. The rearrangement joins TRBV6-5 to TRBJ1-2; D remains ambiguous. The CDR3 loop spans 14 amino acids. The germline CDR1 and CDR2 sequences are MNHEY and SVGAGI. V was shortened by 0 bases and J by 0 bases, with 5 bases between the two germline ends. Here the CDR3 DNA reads TGTGCCAGCAGTTACTCGGGTACTAACTATGGCTACACCTTC. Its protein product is CASSYSGTNYGYTF.

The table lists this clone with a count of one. The CDR3 DNA follows: TGTGCCAGCAGCTTGGGACCCTATAATTCACCCCTCCACTTT. Protein: CASSLGPYNSPLHF. The chain combines TRBV5-8 with TRBJ1-6; D ambiguous. The CDR3 consists of 14 residues. The ends were cut back, 0 bases at V and 2 bases at J, with 3 bases in the middle. From germline, CDR1 is SGHTS and CDR2 YDEGEE.

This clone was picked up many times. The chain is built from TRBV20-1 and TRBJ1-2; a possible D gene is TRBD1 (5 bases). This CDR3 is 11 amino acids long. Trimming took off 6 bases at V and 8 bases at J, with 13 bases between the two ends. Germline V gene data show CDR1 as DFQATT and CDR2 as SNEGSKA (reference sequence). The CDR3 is CSATGPWGYTF. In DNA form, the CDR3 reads TGCAGTGCAACGGGGCCTTGGGGCTACACCTTC.

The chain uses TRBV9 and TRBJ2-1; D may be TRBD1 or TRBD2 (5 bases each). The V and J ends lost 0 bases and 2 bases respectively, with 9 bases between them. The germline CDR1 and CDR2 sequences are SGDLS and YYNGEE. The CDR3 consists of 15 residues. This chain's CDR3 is CASSVARDPYNEQFF. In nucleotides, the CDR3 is TGTGCCAGCAGCGTAGCACGGGACCCCTACAATGAGCAGTTCTTC.

CDR3 nucleotides: TGTGCCATCAGTGAGTCGACAGGCCTGTCAGGGCGGCCCCAGCATTTT. Translating it yields CAISESTGLSGRPQHF. V gene TRBV10-3 combines with J gene TRBJ1-5; D is perhaps TRBD1 (6 bases). Germline V gene data show CDR1 as ENHRY and CDR2 as SYGVKD. The V end lost 0 bases, the J end lost 9 bases, and 18 bases lay between the germline ends. This CDR3 has 16 amino acids.

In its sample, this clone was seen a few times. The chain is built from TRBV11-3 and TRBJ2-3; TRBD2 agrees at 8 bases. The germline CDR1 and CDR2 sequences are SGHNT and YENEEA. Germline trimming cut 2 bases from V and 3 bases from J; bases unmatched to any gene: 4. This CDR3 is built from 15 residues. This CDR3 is CASSLREGITDTQYF. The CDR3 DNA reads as TGTGCCAGCAGCTTACGGGAGGGGATTACAGATACGCAGTATTTT.